Listed below are T cell receptor beta chains from one sample, sequenced in a study of blood T cell repertoires in COVID-19. The data were produced by immunoSEQ multiplex PCR, yet TCRdb's version contains in-frame clones alone and is incomplete. This table has 88,000 or so clones, approximately 86% appearing once. The specimen sequenced was peripheral blood. The receptors were sampled from a man aged 55 to 69 with acute or convalescent COVID-19. Each CDR3 is given with its conserved first and last residue. The D gene is left open where the match is weak. Some rows mark clone size as missing; the rest say once, few, many or name a class of expanded clone.

V: TRBV5-5; J: TRBJ2-7; size: .; D: TRBD2; CDR3: CASTLGRGSYEQYF; DNA: TGTGCCAGCACCCTAGGGCGGGGGAGTTACGAGCAGTACTTC
V: TRBV24-1; J: TRBJ2-1; size: .; D: TRBD1; CDR3: CATSDSWTGGNEQFF; DNA: TGTGCCACCAGTGATAGTTGGACAGGGGGCAATGAGCAGTTCTTC
V: TRBV10-1; J: TRBJ1-6; size: .; D: .; CDR3: CASSAIRVGDSPLHF; DNA: TGCGCCAGCAGTGCGATCAGGGTTGGGGATTCACCCCTCCACTTT
V: TRBV6-5; J: TRBJ1-1; size: .; D: TRBD1; CDR3: CASRDRDTEAFF; DNA: TGTGCCAGCCGGGACAGGGACACTGAAGCTTTCTTT
V: TRBV9; J: TRBJ1-3; size: .; D: TRBD1; CDR3: CASSEGTGGAGNTIYF; DNA: TGTGCCAGCAGCGAGGGAACAGGGGGAGCTGGAAACACCATATATTTT
V: TRBV11-2; J: TRBJ2-7; size: .; D: .; CDR3: CASSPEGVRSYEQYF; DNA: TGTGCCAGCAGCCCCGAGGGGGTTAGATCCTACGAGCAGTACTTC
V: TRBV4-1; J: TRBJ2-1; size: .; D: .; CDR3: CASSQPPSSVSYNEQFF; DNA: TGCGCCAGCAGCCAACCCCCGTCCAGCGTATCCTACAATGAGCAGTTCTTC
V: TRBV28; J: TRBJ2-3; size: once; D: .; CDR3: CASSLHTGWRTDTQYF; DNA: TGTGCCAGCAGTCTCCACACCGGGTGGCGCACAGATACGCAGTATTTT
V: TRBV6-2/TRBV6-3; J: TRBJ2-3; size: once; D: TRBD2; CDR3: CASSYSGTSGGYYDTQYF; DNA: TGTGCCAGCAGTTACTCGGGGACTAGCGGGGGGTATTACGATACGCAGTATTTT
V: TRBV5-1; J: TRBJ1-2; size: .; D: TRBD1; CDR3: CASSAGQGFSYGYTF; DNA: TGCGCCAGCAGCGCAGGACAGGGTTTTAGCTATGGCTACACCTTC
V: TRBV15; J: TRBJ1-5; size: .; D: .; CDR3: CATSRESRDQPQHF; DNA: TGTGCCACCAGCAGAGAATCCCGCGATCAGCCCCAGCATTTT
V: TRBV5-1; J: TRBJ1-1; size: .; D: .; CDR3: CASSLEGRPEAFF; DNA: TGCGCCAGCAGCTTGGAAGGGAGGCCTGAAGCTTTCTTT
V: TRBV6-5; J: TRBJ1-1; size: .; D: TRBD1; CDR3: CASKTGVSAEAFF; DNA: TGTGCCAGCAAGACAGGGGTGAGTGCTGAAGCTTTCTTT
V: TRBV7-6; J: TRBJ1-1; size: .; D: .; CDR3: CASSLVGAGINTEAFF; DNA: TGTGCCAGCAGCTTAGTTGGGGCGGGAATTAACACTGAAGCTTTCTTT
V: TRBV3-1/TRBV3-2; J: TRBJ2-2; size: .; D: TRBD2; CDR3: CASSPSSSGGSTGELFF; DNA: TGTGCCAGCAGCCCATCCTCTAGCGGGGGCTCCACCGGGGAGCTGTTTTTT
V: TRBV19; J: TRBJ1-1; size: .; D: .; CDR3: CASRDRNTEAFF; DNA: TGTGCCAGTAGGGACAGAAACACTGAAGCTTTCTTT
V: TRBV7-7; J: TRBJ2-5; size: .; D: TRBD2; CDR3: CASSRGTSSFETQYF; DNA: TGTGCCAGCAGCAGAGGGACTAGCTCGTTTGAGACCCAGTACTTC
V: TRBV12-3/TRBV12-4; J: TRBJ1-2; size: .; D: .; CDR3: CASSFDRNYGYTF; DNA: TGTGCCAGCAGTTTCGACAGGAACTATGGCTACACCTTC
V: TRBV2; J: TRBJ2-5; size: once; D: TRBD2; CDR3: CASSETSGRVLETQYF; DNA: TGTGCCAGCAGTGAGACTAGCGGGAGAGTTCTAGAGACCCAGTACTTC
V: TRBV18; J: TRBJ2-4; size: .; D: .; CDR3: CASSPPDGYSNIQYF; DNA: TGTGCCAGCTCACCACCTGACGGGTATAGTAACATTCAGTACTTC
V: TRBV10-1; J: TRBJ2-1; size: .; D: .; CDR3: CASSEDTEYEQFF; DNA: TGCGCCAGCAGTGAGGATACAGAATATGAGCAGTTCTTC
V: TRBV18; J: TRBJ2-1; size: .; D: TRBD2; CDR3: CASSRETSGGGSYNEQFF; DNA: TGTGCCAGCTCACGCGAGACTAGCGGGGGAGGCTCCTACAATGAGCAGTTCTTC
V: TRBV10-1; J: TRBJ1-1; size: .; D: .; CDR3: CASSESTRGTEAFF; DNA: TGCGCCAGCAGTGAGTCGACCAGGGGCACTGAAGCTTTCTTT
V: TRBV12-5; J: TRBJ2-3; size: once; D: .; CDR3: CASGDSPSTDTQYF; DNA: TGTGCTAGTGGGGACAGCCCTAGCACAGATACGCAGTATTTT